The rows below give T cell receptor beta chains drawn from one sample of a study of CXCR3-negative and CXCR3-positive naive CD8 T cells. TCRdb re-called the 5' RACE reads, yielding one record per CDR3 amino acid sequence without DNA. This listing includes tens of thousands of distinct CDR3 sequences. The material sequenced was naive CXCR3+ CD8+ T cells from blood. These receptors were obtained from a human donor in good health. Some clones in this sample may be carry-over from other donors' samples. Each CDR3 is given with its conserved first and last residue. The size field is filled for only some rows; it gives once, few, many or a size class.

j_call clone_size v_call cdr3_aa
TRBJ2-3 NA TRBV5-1 CASSWRQGSTDTQYF
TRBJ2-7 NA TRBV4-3 CASSQGPGQEVFEQYF
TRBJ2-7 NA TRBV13 CASSFLSGGSYEQYF
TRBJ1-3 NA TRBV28 CASRDRLKPRNTIYF
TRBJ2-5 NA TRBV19 CASKEGASGGPETQYF
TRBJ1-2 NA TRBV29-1 CSVDGGGLHGYTF
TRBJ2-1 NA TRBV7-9 CASSLVLSSYNEQFF
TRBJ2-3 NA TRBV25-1 CASFSPPGPHTDTQYF
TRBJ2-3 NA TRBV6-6 CASSYLAGGPTDTQYF
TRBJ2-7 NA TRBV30 CAWSAVDRVSYEQYF
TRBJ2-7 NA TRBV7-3 CASSHEGQGLVYEQYF
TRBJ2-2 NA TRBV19 CASEIGQGVTGELFF
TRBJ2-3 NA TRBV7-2 CASSGALTDTQYF
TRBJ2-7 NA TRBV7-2 CASSWGGSYEQYF
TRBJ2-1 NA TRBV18 CASSPAPGTGASNEQFF
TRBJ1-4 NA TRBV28 CASSLAEDREGEKLFF
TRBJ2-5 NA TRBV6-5 CASSYSGALGETQYF
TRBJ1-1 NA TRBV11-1 CASSYLGAEAFF
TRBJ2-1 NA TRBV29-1 CSVELAGRSYNEQFF
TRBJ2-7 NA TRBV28 CASSLQPGQREQYF
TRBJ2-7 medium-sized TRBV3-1 CASSQGDRSYEQYF
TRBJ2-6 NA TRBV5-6 CASSETHSGANVLTF
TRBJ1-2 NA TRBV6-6 CASRVRGGKDGYTF
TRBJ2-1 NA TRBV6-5 CASNGGSPNNEQFF
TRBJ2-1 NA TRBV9 CASSVRSGNEQFF
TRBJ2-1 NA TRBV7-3 CASSSPGGNEQFF
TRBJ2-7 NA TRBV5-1 CASSLDSHDEQYF
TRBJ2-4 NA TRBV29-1 CSADYGDIQYF
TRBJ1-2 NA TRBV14 CASSRTADRGVF
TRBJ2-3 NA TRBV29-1 CSVTGWATDTQYF
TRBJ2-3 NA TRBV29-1 CSVQWRGQGDTQYF
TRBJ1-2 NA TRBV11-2 CASSLVTDYGYTF
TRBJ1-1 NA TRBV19 CASYQGNTEAFF
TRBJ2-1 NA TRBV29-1 CSVSTSGYNNEQFF
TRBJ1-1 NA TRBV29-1 CSVEDWGAMNTEAFF
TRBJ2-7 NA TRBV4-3 CASSQDRDIGYEQYF
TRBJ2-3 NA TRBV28 CASSLGDYTDTQYF
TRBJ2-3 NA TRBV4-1 CASSQDQGLVQPPSSFTQYF
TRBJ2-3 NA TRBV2 CASTDRRDTQYF
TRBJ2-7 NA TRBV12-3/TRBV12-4 CASSEQNRLSGRHF
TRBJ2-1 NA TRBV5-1 CASSFGRGTYNEQFF
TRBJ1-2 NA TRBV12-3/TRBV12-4 CASSFIPGQGPGYTF
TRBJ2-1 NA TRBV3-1 CASSQDLGGSYYTYNEQFF
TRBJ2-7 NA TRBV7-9 CASRPGNSYEQYF
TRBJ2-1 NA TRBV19 CASSIGGNPYNEQFF
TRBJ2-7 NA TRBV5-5 CASSFGTGAGEQYF
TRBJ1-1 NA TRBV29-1 CSVEGGHLNTEAFF
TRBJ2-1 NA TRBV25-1 CASSDQGRINEQFF
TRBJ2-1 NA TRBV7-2 CASSWASGGANEQFF
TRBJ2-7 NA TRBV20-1 CSARDQDSFYEQYF
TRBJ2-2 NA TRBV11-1 CASSFRQGVTGELFF
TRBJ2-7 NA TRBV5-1 CASSLARTALYEQYF
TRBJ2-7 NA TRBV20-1 CSARSIGGYEQYF
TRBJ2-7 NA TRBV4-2 CASSPDTSYEQYF
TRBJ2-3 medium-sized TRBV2 CASADPTGGWPDTQYF